This T cell receptor beta chain was sequenced during a study of cytomegalovirus exposure and HLA in healthy donors. Notes on the study in general: Roughly uniform depth of sequencing across donors was assumed in presence/absence analyses.

Turning to this clone: What it binds is not known.

The V gene lost 5 bases and the J gene lost 1 base, with 9 bases spanning the gap. Germline CDR1 SGHRS, CDR2 YFSETQ. There are 13 residues in the CDR3. PCR amplification relied on 60 Vbeta primers (plus 13 Jbeta primers). The repertoire was sequenced with immunoSEQ multiplex PCR; TCRdb's copy has only in-frame clones and lacks some. The sample lists about 160,000 clones, about 80% occurring once. This receptor was taken from a man aged 30 to 45 in good health and CMV-seronegative. The chain combines TRBV5-1 with TRBJ1-1; D gene ambiguous. Sequenced sample: PBMCs. CDR3 sequence reads: CASSSVSNTEAFF. CDR3 nucleotide sequence: TGCGCCAGCAGTTCGGTCTCGAACACTGAAGCTTTCTTT.